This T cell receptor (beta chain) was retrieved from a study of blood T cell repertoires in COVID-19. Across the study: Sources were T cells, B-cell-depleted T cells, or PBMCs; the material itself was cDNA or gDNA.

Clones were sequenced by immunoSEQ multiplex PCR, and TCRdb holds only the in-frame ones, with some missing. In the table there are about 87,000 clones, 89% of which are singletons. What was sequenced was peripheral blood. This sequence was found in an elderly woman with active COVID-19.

The CDR3 bases are TGTGCCAGCAGAGCCACCCTATACGAGCAGTACTTC. This codes for CASRATLYEQYF. This chain uses TRBV6-5 with TRBJ2-7; D is unresolved. Trimming pared 6 bases from V and 4 bases from J, leaving 10 bases between. Germline values: CDR1 MNHEY, CDR2 SVGAGI. This CDR3 has 12 residues.